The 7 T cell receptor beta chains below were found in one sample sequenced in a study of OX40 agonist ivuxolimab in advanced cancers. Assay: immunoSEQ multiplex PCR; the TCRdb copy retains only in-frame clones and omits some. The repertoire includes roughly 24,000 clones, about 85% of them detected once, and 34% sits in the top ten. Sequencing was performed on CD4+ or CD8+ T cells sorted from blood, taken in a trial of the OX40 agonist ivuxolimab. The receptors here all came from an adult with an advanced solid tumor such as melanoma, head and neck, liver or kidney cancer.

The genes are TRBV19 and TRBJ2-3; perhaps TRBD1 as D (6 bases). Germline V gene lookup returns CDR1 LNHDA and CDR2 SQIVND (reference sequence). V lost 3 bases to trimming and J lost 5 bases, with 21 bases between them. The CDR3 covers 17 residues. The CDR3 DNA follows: TGTGCCAGTAGTATCAACAGGGCCCCCACACTTGGAGATACGCAGTATTTT. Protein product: CASSINRAPTLGDTQYF. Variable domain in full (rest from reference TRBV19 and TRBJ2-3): DGGITQSPKYLFRKEGQNVTLSCEQNLNHDAMYWYRQDPGQGLRLIYYSQIVNDFQKGDIAEGYSVSREKKESFPLTVTSAQKNPTAFYLCASSINRAPTLGDTQYFGPGTRLTVL.

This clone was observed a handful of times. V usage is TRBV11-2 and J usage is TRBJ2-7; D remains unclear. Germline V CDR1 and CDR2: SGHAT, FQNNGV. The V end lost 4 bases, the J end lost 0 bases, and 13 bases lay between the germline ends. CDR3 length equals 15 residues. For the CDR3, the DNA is TGTGCCAGCAGCTCCTTCGGACGGAACTCCTACGAGCAGTACTTC. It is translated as CASSSFGRNSYEQYF.

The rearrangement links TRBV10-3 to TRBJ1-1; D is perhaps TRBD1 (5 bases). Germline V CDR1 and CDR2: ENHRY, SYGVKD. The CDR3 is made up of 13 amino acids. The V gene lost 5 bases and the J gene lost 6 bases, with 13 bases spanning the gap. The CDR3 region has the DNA TGTGCCATCAGTTCCGGTCAGGGACCTGAAGCTTTCTTT. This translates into CAISSGQGPEAFF.

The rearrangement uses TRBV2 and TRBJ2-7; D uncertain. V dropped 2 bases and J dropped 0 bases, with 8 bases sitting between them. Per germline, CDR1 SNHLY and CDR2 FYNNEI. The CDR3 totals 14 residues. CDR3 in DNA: TGTGCCAGCAGTGAACCCAACCTCTCCTACGAGCAGTACTTC. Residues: CASSEPNLSYEQYF.

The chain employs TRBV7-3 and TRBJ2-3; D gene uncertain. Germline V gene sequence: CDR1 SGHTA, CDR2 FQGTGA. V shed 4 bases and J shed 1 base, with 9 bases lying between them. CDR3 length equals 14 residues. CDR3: CASSSPGGTDTQYF. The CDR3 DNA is TGTGCCAGCAGCTCCCCCGGAGGCACAGATACGCAGTATTTT.

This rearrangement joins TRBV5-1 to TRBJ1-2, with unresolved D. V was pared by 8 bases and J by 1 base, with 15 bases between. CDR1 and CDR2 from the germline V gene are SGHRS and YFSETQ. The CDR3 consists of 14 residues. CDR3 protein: CASSLRSINYGYTF. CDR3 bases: TGCGCCAGTAGCCTCCGTTCGATTAACTATGGCTACACCTTC.

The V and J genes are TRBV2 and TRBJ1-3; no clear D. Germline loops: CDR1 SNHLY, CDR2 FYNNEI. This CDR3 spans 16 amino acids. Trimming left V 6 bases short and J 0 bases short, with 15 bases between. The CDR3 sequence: CASRDLEGASGNTIYF. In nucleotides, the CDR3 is TGTGCCAGCAGGGACTTGGAGGGTGCCTCTGGAAACACCATATATTTT.